This TCR beta chain was profiled in a study of blood T cell repertoires in COVID-19. Overall study context: The samples span acute and convalescent COVID-19 from the United States, Italy and Spain. Sources were T cells, B-cell-depleted T cells, or PBMCs; the material itself was cDNA or gDNA.

Germline values: CDR1 SEHNR, CDR2 FQNEAQ (reference sequence). The CDR3 is 16 residues long. The V end was cut by 5 bases, the J end by 0 bases, with 16 bases between. Original processing notes: Amplification with reference gene primers provided the estimates of nucleated cell counts. Sequencing was performed with immunoSEQ multiplex PCR; in TCRdb, only in-frame clones are kept and a portion is missing. Clone size and the V and J calls come from that table; the DNA yielded D and trimming. The sample contains about 97,000 clones, about four fifths of which appear only once. The J gene is TRBJ1-2, the V gene TRBV7-9, with a weak D call TRBD1 (6 bases). The receptor comes from a human donor in a cohort sampled during active COVID-19. Sequenced: peripheral blood. The CDR3 reads CASSPTSPGANYGYTF. The CDR3 region has the DNA TGTGCCAGCAGCCCCACCTCGCCAGGGGCTAACTATGGCTACACCTTC.